A single sample gave rise to the 22 T cell receptor beta chains below, sequenced in a study of T cell changes during pregnancy in multiple sclerosis. TCRdb's copy holds only in-frame clones and misses some; the assay was immunoSEQ multiplex PCR. This sample has roughly 74,000 clones, with roughly nine tenths found just once. Material: peripheral blood, obtained before pregnancy. Receptor source: a female donor with multiple sclerosis, enrolled in a pregnancy study.

A few counts support this clone. The chain recombines TRBV7-9 with TRBJ2-2; D gene ambiguous. Germline-derived CDR1 and CDR2 are SEHNR and FQNEAQ (reference sequence). Between the trimmed V and J ends, which lost 5 bases and 5 bases, there was a span of 3 bases. The length of the CDR3 is 11 residues. In DNA form, the CDR3 reads TGTGCCAGCAGCCTGACCGGGGAGCTGTTTTTT. Amino acids: CASSLTGELFF.

V gene TRBV7-2 combines with J gene TRBJ1-1; a possible D gene is TRBD1 (6 bases). Trimming left V 3 bases short and J 3 bases short, with 11 bases between. The CDR3 totals 14 residues. The V gene's germline CDR1 is SGHTA and CDR2 FQGNSA. The CDR3 reads CASSLGGADTEAFF. The CDR3 DNA follows: TGTGCCAGCAGCTTGGGGGGGGCGGACACTGAAGCTTTCTTT.

The rearrangement links TRBV18 to TRBJ2-1; 13 bases map to TRBD2. This CDR3 is built from 16 residues. CDR1 is KGHSH and CDR2 is LQKENI in the germline V gene. V lost 5 bases, J lost 4 bases, and 5 bases stayed unmatched. CDR3 coding DNA: TGTGCCAGCTCAGGACTAGCGGGAGTTTTTTACAATGAGCAGTTCTTC. Its protein product is CASSGLAGVFYNEQFF. The variable domain in full, completed from reference TRBV18 and TRBJ2-1, reads NAGVMQNPRHLVRRRGQEARLRCSPMKGHSHVYWYRQLPEEGLKFMVYLQKENIIDESGMPKERFSAEFPKEGPSILRIQQVVRGDSAAYFCASSGLAGVFYNEQFFGPGTRLTVL.

The chain employs TRBV9 and TRBJ1-2; 9 nucleotides agree with TRBD1. V was pared by 2 bases and J by 6 bases, with 17 bases of the junction left unmatched. Germline V CDR1 and CDR2: SGDLS, YYNGEE. The CDR3 sequence is 18 residues long. CDR3 DNA: TGTGCCAGCAGCGTTCAAAGGGACAGGGACCGAGGTGCGGATGGCTACACCTTC. It yields the protein CASSVQRDRDRGADGYTF. Filled out from reference TRBV9 and TRBJ1-2, the complete variable domain reads DSGVTQTPKHLITATGQRVTLRCSPRSGDLSVYWYQQSLDQGLQFLIQYYNGEERAKGNILERFSAQQFPDLHSELNLSSLELGDSALYFCASSVQRDRDRGADGYTFGSGTRLTVV.

This sequence joins TRBV19 and TRBJ2-1, with D possibly matching TRBD2 (6 bases). The germline V gene has CDR1 LNHDA and CDR2 SQIVND (reference sequence). The V gene lost 5 bases and the J gene lost 8 bases, with 16 bases spanning the gap. CDR3 length: 14 residues. The CDR3 is CASSPSGVWDEQFF. CDR3 DNA: TGTGCCAGTAGTCCCTCGGGGGTCTGGGATGAGCAGTTCTTC.

The V gene is TRBV7-2, the J gene TRBJ2-1; 9 nucleotides align to TRBD2. This CDR3 comprises 15 residues. Germline assignment: CDR1 SGHTA and CDR2 FQGNSA. J gave up 4 bases and V 8 bases, and 9 bases lay outside the gene matches. The CDR3 DNA reads as TGTGCCAGCGCCTGGAGCGGGGGGCGGTACAATGAGCAGTTCTTC. This encodes CASAWSGGRYNEQFF.

The CDR3 DNA reads as TGCGCCAGCAGCCAAAATACCCTTCGCACTACCCAAGAGACCCAGTACTTC. Its translation is CASSQNTLRTTQETQYF. This chain links TRBV4-1 with TRBJ2-5; D gene ambiguous. CDR1 MGHRA and CDR2 YSYEKL come from the germline V gene. This CDR3 spans 17 amino acids. V gave up 2 bases and J gave up 1 base, with 17 bases separating them.

This sequence joins TRBV6-5 and TRBJ2-5; the D gene is possibly TRBD2 (5 bases). V was clipped by 4 bases and J by 2 bases, with 14 bases between them. CDR1 is MNHEY, CDR2 SVGAGI, per germline. CDR3 size: 15 residues. CDR3 region: CASSSGGEAQETQYF. CDR3 coding DNA: TGTGCCAGCAGTTCAGGAGGAGAGGCTCAAGAGACCCAGTACTTC.

The chain employs TRBV7-9 and TRBJ1-1; D uncertain. Between the trimmed V and J ends, which lost 1 base and 8 bases, there was a span of 5 bases. From germline, CDR1 is SEHNR and CDR2 FQNEAQ (reference sequence). The CDR3 sequence is 11 residues long. CDR3 bases: TGTGCCAGCAGCTTAGAGCGGGAAGCTTTCTTT. Protein: CASSLEREAFF.

The chain employs TRBV27 and TRBJ1-6, with 8 positions matching TRBD1. This CDR3 comprises 14 residues. The germline V gene encodes CDR1 MNHEY and CDR2 SMNVEV (reference sequence). The V gene end was trimmed by 7 bases and the J gene end by 7 bases; junction bases not matched to a gene: 6. CDR3 protein: CASKRWDRNSPLHF. CDR3 coding DNA: TGTGCCAGCAAAAGGTGGGACAGGAATTCACCCCTCCACTTT.

CDR3 sequence reads: CASSHNPGQGSDEQFF. CDR3 in DNA: TGCGCCAGCAGCCATAACCCGGGACAGGGGTCCGATGAGCAGTTCTTC. The V and J genes are TRBV4-1 and TRBJ2-1, with TRBD1 identical over 10 bases. V was pared by 3 bases and J by 8 bases, with 10 bases of the junction left unmatched. The CDR3 length is 16 residues. Looked up from germline, CDR1 is MGHRA and CDR2 is YSYEKL.

J is TRBJ1-2 and V is TRBV27; D ambiguous. CDR3 length equals 15 residues. The V end lost 5 bases, the J end lost 5 bases, and 18 bases lay between the germline ends. The germline V gene encodes CDR1 MNHEY and CDR2 SMNVEV (reference sequence). Here the CDR3 reads CASSDLDTNSYGYTF. The CDR3 DNA reads TGTGCCAGCAGTGATCTCGACACAAATTCTTATGGCTACACCTTC.

The chain links TRBV30 to TRBJ2-6, with a tentative D call TRBD1 (6 bases). Germline loops: CDR1 GTSNPN, CDR2 SVGIG (reference sequence). V lost 5 bases and J lost 0, with 20 bases in between. CDR3 size: 18 residues. The CDR3 sequence: CAWLANGGPYSGANVLTF. The CDR3 nucleotides are TGTGCCTGGCTCGCGAATGGGGGCCCGTACTCTGGGGCCAACGTCCTGACTTTC.

As regards this clone: Other DNA variants within this sample encode the same CDR3. V is TRBV6-5 and J is TRBJ2-5; maybe TRBD2 (5 bases). Germline loops: CDR1 MNHEY, CDR2 SVGAGI. Deletions cut 8 bases from V and 0 bases from J, with 7 bases between. This CDR3 contains 12 residues. DNA for the CDR3: TGTGCCAGCTCCGGGGACCAAGAGACCCAGTACTTC. Protein sequence: CASSGDQETQYF.

The chain combines TRBV27 with TRBJ1-1; TRBD1 agrees at 10 bases. The germline gives CDR1 MNHEY, CDR2 SMNVEV (reference sequence). The V segment lost 4 bases and the J segment 4 bases; nucleotides outside the gene matches: 0. The CDR3 spans 13 residues. In DNA form, the CDR3 reads TGTGCCAGCAGTTGGACAGGGGGCACTGAAGCTTTCTTT. Translating it yields CASSWTGGTEAFF.

This clone is judged medium-sized. V gene TRBV27 combines with J gene TRBJ2-3; 8 bases fit TRBD2. V dropped 2 bases and J dropped 3; count of bases not matched to a gene: 25. CDR3 size: 22 residues. Looked up from germline, CDR1 is MNHEY and CDR2 is SMNVEV (reference sequence). The CDR3 region is CASSLLVGVAGPRSPRTDTQYF. CDR3 in DNA: TGTGCCAGCAGTTTACTTGTGGGGGTAGCGGGACCTCGATCCCCACGGACAGATACGCAGTATTTT.

This clone came up once. The chain has TRBV6-5 and TRBJ2-7, with D possibly being TRBD1 (6 bases). This CDR3 has 14 residues. The V end was cut by 8 bases, the J end by 1 base, with 15 bases between. The germline CDR1 and CDR2 sequences are MNHEY and SVGAGI. The CDR3, as DNA: TGTGCCAGCGCCTACAGGGAAGGATCCTACGAGCAGTACTTC. Translating gives CASAYREGSYEQYF.

The rearrangement uses TRBV28 and TRBJ1-4; the D gene is possibly TRBD1 (6 bases). Germline V gene data show CDR1 as MDHEN and CDR2 as SYDVKM. The CDR3 runs to 15 residues. V lost 5 bases to trimming and J lost 5 bases, with 15 bases between them. This CDR3 reads CASSVHTGQNEKLFF. CDR3 coding DNA: TGTGCCAGCAGTGTACATACAGGGCAAAATGAAAAACTGTTTTTT. The full variable domain, completed using reference TRBV28 and TRBJ1-4, is DVKVTQSSRYLVKRTGEKVFLECVQDMDHENMFWYRQDPGLGLRLIYFSYDVKMKEKGDIPEGYSVSREKKERFSLILESASTNQTSMYLCASSVHTGQNEKLFFGSGTQLSVL.

The CDR3 reads CASSVGQGADEQYF. In DNA, the CDR3 is TGTGCCAGCAGCGTCGGTCAGGGGGCTGATGAGCAGTACTTC. The chain has TRBV7-9 and TRBJ2-7, with 8 bases matching TRBD1. Germline V gene sequence: CDR1 SEHNR, CDR2 FQNEAQ (reference sequence). V shed 5 bases, J shed 7 bases, and the junction held 10 bases outside the gene matches. The CDR3 consists of 14 residues.

The rearrangement links TRBV6-4 to TRBJ2-3; weak D call: TRBD2 (7 bases). Germline assignment: CDR1 MRHNA and CDR2 SNTAGT. This CDR3 is built from 15 residues. Trimming took off 3 bases at V and 3 bases at J, with 13 bases between the two ends. The CDR3 protein is CASSERGGATDTQYF. The CDR3 region has the DNA TGTGCCAGCAGTGAACGAGGGGGGGCGACAGATACGCAGTATTTT.

This clone is a singleton in its sample. The V gene is TRBV18, the J gene TRBJ2-6; a possible D gene is TRBD1 (6 bases). Trimming removed 5 bases from V and 1 base from J, with 18 bases in between. Per germline, CDR1 KGHSH and CDR2 LQKENI. The CDR3 is 18 amino acids. The CDR3 nucleotides read TGTGCCAGCTCATCTTCCCAGGGGAGAGGGTCTGGGGCCAACGTCCTGACTTTC. This encodes CASSSSQGRGSGANVLTF.

This chain uses TRBV7-6 with TRBJ2-7, with 10 bases that match TRBD1. CDR3 size: 14 residues. Germline V CDR1 and CDR2: SGHVS, FNYEAQ. J gave up 2 bases and V 5 bases, and 3 bases lay outside the gene matches. CDR3 coding DNA: TGTGCCAGCAGCCGGGACAGGGGTACCTACGAGCAGTACTTC. Residues: CASSRDRGTYEQYF.